This entry features one T cell receptor (beta chain) sequence. Its antigen remains unidentified. Using immunoSEQ multiplex PCR, the repertoire was profiled, and TCRdb retains in-frame clones only, with some absent. The table lists about 51,000 clones, approximately 87% of them singletons, with about 15% in the top ten. This entry is derived from a study of T cell clones after liver transplantation. Whole-study findings and limits: The donor-reactive repertoire was only partly measurable in two subjects, lacking donor cells. A significant post-transplant drop in circulating graft-donor-reactive CD4 TCRbeta sequences occurred in most of the 8 subjects.

Germline-derived CDR1 and CDR2 are SGHAT and FQNNGV. The CDR3 is 13 amino acids. Trimming removed 1 base at V and 4 bases at J, with 7 bases between. Sorting of unstimulated PBMCs yielded separate CD3+CD4+ and CD3+CD8+ fractions. The V call is TRBV11-2, the J call TRBJ1-2; D may be TRBD1 (5 bases). This TCR derives from a human patient who received a liver transplant. Part of the T cell pool may stem from the graft donor. The source material was CD8+ T cells from blood, sampled 12 months after liver transplant. CDR3 DNA: TGTGCCAGCAGCTTAGGGGGGAGCTATGGCTACACCTTC. Protein sequence: CASSLGGSYGYTF.